Shown below are 24 T cell receptor beta chains from a single sample sequenced in a study of shared clonotypes between healthy human individuals. Naive CD8 isolation took CD45RO-negative cells positively selected for CCR7 and excluded terminally differentiated effector memory CD45RA+ cells. TCRdb's copy holds only in-frame clones and misses some; the assay was immunoSEQ multiplex PCR. The data show about 2.1 million clones, 80% to 95% seen once. The specimen sequenced was naive CD8+ T cells from PBMCs. Receptors were obtained from a man between 18 and 35 years old in good health. Some clones in this sample may be carry-over from other donors' samples.

A word on this clone: The same CDR3 can be traced to other DNA sequences in this sample. The V call is TRBV28, the J call TRBJ1-1; no clear D gene. CDR3 length equals 13 residues. CDR1 and CDR2 (germline): MDHEN, SYDVKM. V shed 3 bases and J shed 1 base, with 6 bases lying between them. The CDR3 loop is CASSFTENTEAFF. CDR3 coding DNA: TGTGCCAGCAGTTTCACAGAGAACACTGAAGCTTTCTTT.

The CDR3, as DNA: TGTGCCAGCAGTCCCGCAGGGACCACTGAAGCTTTCTTT. It specifies CASSPAGTTEAFF. The V call is TRBV9, the J call TRBJ1-1, with D maybe TRBD1 (5 bases). CDR1 is SGDLS, CDR2 YYNGEE, per germline. Trimming left V 5 bases short and J 4 bases short, with 12 bases between. The CDR3 spans 13 residues.

CDR3 bases: TGTGCCAGCAGCCAGGCGGCTAAAGGATACGAGCAGTACTTC. Protein: CASSQAAKGYEQYF. The chain combines TRBV4-2 with TRBJ2-7, with D uncertain. The CDR3 covers 14 residues. V was shortened by 3 bases and J by 4 bases, with 13 bases between the two germline ends. The V gene's germline CDR1 is LGHNA and CDR2 YNFKEQ.

The chain links TRBV9 to TRBJ2-2; a possible D gene is TRBD2 (6 bases). Trimming removed 0 bases at V and 7 bases at J, with 13 bases between. CDR1 is SGDLS and CDR2 is YYNGEE in the germline V gene. The CDR3 sequence is 15 residues long. CDR3 coding DNA: TGTGCCAGCAGCGTAGCCCAGGACTACATCGGGGAGCTGTTTTTT. This sequence encodes CASSVAQDYIGELFF.

The chain couples TRBV13 to TRBJ2-7, with TRBD1 identical over 8 bases. This CDR3 contains 15 residues. Germline values: CDR1 PRHDT, CDR2 FYEKMQ (reference sequence). With 5 bases clipped from V and 5 bases from J, the junction kept 11 bases outside the gene matches. In nucleotides, the CDR3 is TGTGCCAGCAGCCGCCTCGGACAGGGCATGGACGAGCAGTACTTC. Its protein product is CASSRLGQGMDEQYF.

The rearrangement links TRBV4-1 to TRBJ2-5, with D possibly TRBD1 on 6 matching bases. CDR1 and CDR2 from the germline V gene are MGHRA and YSYEKL. CDR3 length equals 13 residues. The V end was cut by 4 bases, the J end by 2 bases, with 8 bases between. CDR3 residues: CASSRTAQETQYF. As DNA, the CDR3 is TGCGCCAGCAGCCGGACAGCGCAAGAGACCCAGTACTTC.

CDR3 in amino acids: CASTVLQGAYEQYF. For the CDR3, the DNA is TGCGCCAGCACCGTACTACAGGGGGCCTACGAGCAGTACTTC. The rearrangement links TRBV5-1 to TRBJ2-7, with 8 bases identical to TRBD1. The CDR3 contains 14 residues. Trimming cost V 6 bases and J 2 bases; bases outside gene matches: 7. Germline V gives CDR1 SGHRS, CDR2 YFSETQ.

The chain uses TRBV11-2 and TRBJ2-1; D might be TRBD2 (6 bases). The germline V and J ends were trimmed by 1 base and 7 bases, with 11 bases remaining between them. This CDR3 has 14 amino acids. Looked up from germline, CDR1 is SGHAT and CDR2 is FQNNGV. DNA for the CDR3: TGTGCCAGCAGCTTAGGACTAGGGTGGAATGAGCAGTTCTTC. Protein: CASSLGLGWNEQFF. The entire variable domain, with the rest obtained from reference TRBV11-2 and TRBJ2-1, is as follows: EAGVAQSPRYKIIEKRQSVAFWCNPISGHATLYWYQQILGQGPKLLIQFQNNGVVDDSQLPKDRFSAERLKGVDSTLKIQPAKLEDSAVYLCASSLGLGWNEQFFGPGTRLTVL.

The rearrangement links TRBV28 to TRBJ2-5; D is perhaps TRBD1 (5 bases). CDR1 and CDR2 from the germline V gene are MDHEN and SYDVKM. Between the trimmed V and J ends, which lost 2 bases and 5 bases, there was a span of 12 bases. The CDR3 runs to 14 residues. The CDR3 DNA reads TGTGCCAGCAGTTTACGCAGGGCCGGGGAGACCCAGTACTTC. Its protein is CASSLRRAGETQYF.

The chain has TRBV7-2 and TRBJ2-5; 9 positions match TRBD2. V shed 3 bases, J shed 5 bases, and the junction held 10 bases outside the gene matches. CDR3 size: 16 residues. Germline V gene lookup returns CDR1 SGHTA and CDR2 FQGNSA. The CDR3 coding sequence is TGTGCCAGCAGCTTTTGGCGGGAGGGCCGCAAGGAGACCCAGTACTTC. The encoded protein is CASSFWREGRKETQYF.

The gene calls are TRBV30 and TRBJ2-1; D remains unclear. This CDR3 is 12 amino acids long. Germline V gene lookup returns CDR1 GTSNPN and CDR2 SVGIG (reference sequence). Trimming left V 1 base short and J 2 bases short, with 3 bases between. CDR3 region: CAWSGTYNEQFF. Written as DNA, the CDR3 is TGTGCCTGGAGTGGCACCTACAATGAGCAGTTCTTC.

The chain is built from TRBV7-9 and TRBJ2-7, with 10 bases lining up with TRBD2. Germline V lookup: CDR1 SEHNR, CDR2 FQNEAQ (reference sequence). This CDR3 region has 16 residues. Trimming cost V 5 bases and J 4 bases; bases outside gene matches: 11. The chain's CDR3 is CASSPGASGSFYEQYF. In DNA form, the CDR3 reads TGTGCCAGCAGCCCTGGGGCTAGCGGGAGTTTTTACGAGCAGTACTTC. The full variable domain, completed using reference TRBV7-9 and TRBJ2-7, is DTGVSQNPRHKITKRGQNVTFRCDPISEHNRLYWYRQTLGQGPEFLTYFQNEAQLEKSRLLSDRFSAERPKGSFSTLEIQRTEQGDSAMYLCASSPGASGSFYEQYFGPGTRLTVT.

The chain combines TRBV7-9 with TRBJ2-7; no definite D call. There are 13 residues in the CDR3. The germline gives CDR1 SEHNR, CDR2 FQNEAQ (reference sequence). V was pared by 8 bases and J by 0 bases, with 11 bases between. The CDR3 reads CASRGPTSYEQYF. CDR3 bases: TGTGCCAGCCGCGGCCCCACCTCCTACGAGCAGTACTTC.

The genes are TRBV30 and TRBJ2-1; D gene unclear. Trimming removed 2 bases from V and 7 bases from J, with 9 bases in between. Germline CDR1 reads GTSNPN; CDR2 reads SVGIG (reference sequence). This CDR3 has 12 amino acids. The CDR3 here is CAWSILRNEQFF. The DNA of the CDR3 is TGTGCCTGGAGTATACTACGGAATGAGCAGTTCTTC.

V gene TRBV4-1 combines with J gene TRBJ2-1; 9 positions agree with TRBD2. The CDR3 runs to 16 residues. V was clipped by 2 bases and J by 0 bases; unmatched bases: 2. Looked up from germline, CDR1 is MGHRA and CDR2 is YSYEKL. The CDR3 bases are TGCGCCAGCAGCCAATTTAGCGGGAGCTCCTACAATGAGCAGTTCTTC. Its protein product is CASSQFSGSSYNEQFF.

This chain joins TRBV4-1 and TRBJ2-1; 8 positions match TRBD2. The CDR3 spans 17 residues. Germline V gene data show CDR1 as MGHRA and CDR2 as YSYEKL. The junction had 10 bases not matched to a gene; V was cut back by 2 bases and J by 4 bases. CDR3 amino acids: CASSQLGTSRGYNEQFF. The CDR3 bases are TGCGCCAGCAGCCAACTCGGGACTAGTAGGGGATACAATGAGCAGTTCTTC.

The chain employs TRBV7-9 and TRBJ2-5, with D maybe TRBD1 (5 bases). V was pared by 3 bases and J by 5 bases, with 16 bases between. Looked up from germline, CDR1 is SEHNR and CDR2 is FQNEAQ (reference sequence). The CDR3 is made up of 15 amino acids. The CDR3 here is CASSFSQGSAETQYF. The CDR3 DNA is TGTGCCAGCAGCTTTTCTCAGGGCTCGGCGGAGACCCAGTACTTC.

This chain joins TRBV19 and TRBJ1-3, with D perhaps TRBD1 (5 bases). V shed 9 bases and J shed 2 bases, with 11 bases lying between them. The CDR3 sequence is 13 residues long. Germline CDR1 and CDR2: LNHDA and SQIVND (reference sequence). The CDR3 sequence: CASSDSAGNTIYF. In nucleotides, the CDR3 is TGTGCCAGCTCAGACAGCGCTGGAAACACCATATATTTT.

The J gene is TRBJ1-2, the V gene TRBV6-5; D ambiguous. Trimming removed 9 bases at V and 0 bases at J, with 14 bases between. The length of the CDR3 is 14 residues. Germline assignment: CDR1 MNHEY and CDR2 SVGAGI. The CDR3 DNA is TGTGCCAGTTCCGTTCTACCATCTAACTATGGCTACACCTTC. Its translation: CASSVLPSNYGYTF.

V gene TRBV27 combines with J gene TRBJ2-1; tentatively, D is TRBD2 (7 bases). CDR1 and CDR2 from the germline V gene are MNHEY and SMNVEV (reference sequence). V lost 5 bases and J lost 4, with 18 bases in between. The CDR3 contains 16 residues. The CDR3 sequence: CASSPNGGAGYNEQFF. Written as DNA, the CDR3 is TGTGCCAGCAGTCCGAATGGGGGGGCGGGGTACAATGAGCAGTTCTTC.

The rearrangement links TRBV27 to TRBJ2-7; TRBD1 agrees at 7 bases. J lost 2 bases, V lost 1 base, and 8 bases had no gene match. This CDR3 spans 16 amino acids. Per germline, CDR1 MNHEY and CDR2 SMNVEV (reference sequence). The CDR3 sequence is CASSLLLGTAPYEQYF. CDR3 bases: TGTGCCAGCAGTTTATTGCTCGGGACAGCACCCTACGAGCAGTACTTC.

The chain links TRBV7-9 to TRBJ2-1; 10 bases are shared with TRBD2. CDR1 and CDR2 (germline): SEHNR, FQNEAQ (reference sequence). The V segment lost 8 bases and the J segment 6 bases; nucleotides outside the gene matches: 10. The CDR3 consists of 15 residues. The CDR3 spells CASPSDGLAANEQFF. The CDR3 DNA reads TGTGCCAGCCCGAGTGACGGACTAGCGGCCAATGAGCAGTTCTTC. Looking up the rest from reference TRBV7-9 and TRBJ2-1 gives the full variable domain: DTGVSQNPRHKITKRGQNVTFRCDPISEHNRLYWYRQTLGQGPEFLTYFQNEAQLEKSRLLSDRFSAERPKGSFSTLEIQRTEQGDSAMYLCASPSDGLAANEQFFGPGTRLTVL.

The CDR3 DNA reads as TGTGCCATCAGGGGGACGTTGAGTGGAGAGCAGTTCTTC. Its translation is CAIRGTLSGEQFF. This chain connects TRBV10-3 to TRBJ2-1, with D perhaps given as TRBD1 or TRBD2 (5 bases each). The CDR3 is 13 residues long. Germline loops: CDR1 ENHRY, CDR2 SYGVKD. Trimming cost V 6 bases and J 10 bases, with 16 bases left between them.

V gene TRBV4-2 combines with J gene TRBJ2-7; D possibly corresponds to TRBD1 (6 bases). The CDR3 covers 14 residues. Trimming cost V 5 bases and J 2 bases, with 13 bases left between them. Germline V gene sequence: CDR1 LGHNA, CDR2 YNFKEQ. The CDR3 nucleotides are TGTGCCAGCAGCGAAAACAGGGTAGCCTACGAGCAGTACTTC. This encodes CASSENRVAYEQYF.